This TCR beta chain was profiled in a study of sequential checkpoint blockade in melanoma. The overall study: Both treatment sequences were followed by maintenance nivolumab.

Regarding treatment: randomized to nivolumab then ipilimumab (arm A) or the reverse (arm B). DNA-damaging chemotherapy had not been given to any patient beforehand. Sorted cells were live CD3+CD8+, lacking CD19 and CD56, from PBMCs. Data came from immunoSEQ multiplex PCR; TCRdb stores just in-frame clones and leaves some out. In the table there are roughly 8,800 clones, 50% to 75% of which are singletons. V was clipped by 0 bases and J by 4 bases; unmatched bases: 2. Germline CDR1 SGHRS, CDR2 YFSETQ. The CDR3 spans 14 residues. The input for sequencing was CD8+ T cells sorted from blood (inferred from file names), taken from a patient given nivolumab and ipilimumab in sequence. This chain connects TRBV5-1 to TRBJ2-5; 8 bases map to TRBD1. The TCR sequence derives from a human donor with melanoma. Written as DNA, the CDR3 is TGCGCCAGCAGCTTGGCAGGGGGCGTAGAGACCCAGTACTTC. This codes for CASSLAGGVETQYF.